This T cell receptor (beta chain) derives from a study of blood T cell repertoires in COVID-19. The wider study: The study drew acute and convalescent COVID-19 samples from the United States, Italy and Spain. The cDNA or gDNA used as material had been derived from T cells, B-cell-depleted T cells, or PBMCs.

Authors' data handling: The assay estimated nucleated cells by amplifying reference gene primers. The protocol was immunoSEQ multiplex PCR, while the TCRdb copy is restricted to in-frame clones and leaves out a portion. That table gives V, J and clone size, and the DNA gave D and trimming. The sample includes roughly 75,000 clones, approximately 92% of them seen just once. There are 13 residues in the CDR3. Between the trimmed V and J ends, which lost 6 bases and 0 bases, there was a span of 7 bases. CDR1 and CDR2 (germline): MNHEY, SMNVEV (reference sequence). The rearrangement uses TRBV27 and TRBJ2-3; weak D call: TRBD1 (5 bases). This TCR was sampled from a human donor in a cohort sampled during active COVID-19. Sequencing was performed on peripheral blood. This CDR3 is CASRNRSTDTQYF. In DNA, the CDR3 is TGTGCCAGCAGGAACAGGAGCACAGATACGCAGTATTTT.